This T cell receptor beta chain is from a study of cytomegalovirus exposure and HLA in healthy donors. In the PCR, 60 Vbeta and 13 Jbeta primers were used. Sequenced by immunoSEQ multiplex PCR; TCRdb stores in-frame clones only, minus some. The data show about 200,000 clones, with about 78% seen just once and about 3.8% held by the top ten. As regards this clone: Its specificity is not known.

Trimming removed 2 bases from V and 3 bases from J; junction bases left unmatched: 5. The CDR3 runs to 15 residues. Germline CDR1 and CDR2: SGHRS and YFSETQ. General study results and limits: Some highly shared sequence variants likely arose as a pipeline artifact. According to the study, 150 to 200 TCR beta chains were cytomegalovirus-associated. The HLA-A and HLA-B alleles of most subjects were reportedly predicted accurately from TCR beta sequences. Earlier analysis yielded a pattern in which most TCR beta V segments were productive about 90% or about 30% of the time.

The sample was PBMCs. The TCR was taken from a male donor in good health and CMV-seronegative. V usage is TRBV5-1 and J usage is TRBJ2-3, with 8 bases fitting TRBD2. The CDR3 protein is CASSFVSGITDTQYF. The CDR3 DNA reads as TGCGCCAGCAGCTTTGTTAGCGGGATAACAGATACGCAGTATTTT.